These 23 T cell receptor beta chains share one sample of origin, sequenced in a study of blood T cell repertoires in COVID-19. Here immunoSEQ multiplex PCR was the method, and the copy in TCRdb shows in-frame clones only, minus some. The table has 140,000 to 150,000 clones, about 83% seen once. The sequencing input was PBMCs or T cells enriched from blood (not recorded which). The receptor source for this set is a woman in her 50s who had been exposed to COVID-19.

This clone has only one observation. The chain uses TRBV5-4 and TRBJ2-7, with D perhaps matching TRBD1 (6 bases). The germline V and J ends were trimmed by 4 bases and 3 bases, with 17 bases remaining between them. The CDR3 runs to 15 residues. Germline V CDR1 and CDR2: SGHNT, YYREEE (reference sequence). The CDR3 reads CASSRDRFPNYEQYF. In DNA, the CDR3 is TGTGCCAGCAGCCGCGACAGGTTCCCAAACTACGAGCAGTACTTC.

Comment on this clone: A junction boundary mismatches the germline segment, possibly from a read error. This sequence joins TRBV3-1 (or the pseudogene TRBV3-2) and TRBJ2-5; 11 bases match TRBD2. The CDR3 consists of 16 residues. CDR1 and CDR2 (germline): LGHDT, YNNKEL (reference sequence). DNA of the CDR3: TGTGCCAGCAGTCGCCAGACTAGCGGGAACCAAGAGACCCAGCACTTC. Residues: CASSRQTSGNQETQHF.

The CDR3 protein is CASSLVSSGGNTIYF. In DNA form, the CDR3 reads TGTGCCAGCAGCTTAGTATCCAGCGGCGGAAACACCATATATTTT. This sequence joins TRBV11-2 and TRBJ1-3; the D is unclear. V lost 1 base, J lost 4 bases, and 11 bases lay in between. Germline CDR1 is SGHAT and CDR2 is FQNNGV. The CDR3 runs 15 residues. Supplemented by reference TRBV11-2 and TRBJ1-3, the full variable domain reads EAGVAQSPRYKIIEKRQSVAFWCNPISGHATLYWYQQILGQGPKLLIQFQNNGVVDDSQLPKDRFSAERLKGVDSTLKIQPAKLEDSAVYLCASSLVSSGGNTIYFGEGSWLTVV.

CDR3 sequence reads: CASVTGGTANEKLFF. The CDR3 coding sequence is TGTGCCAGTGTGACAGGGGGCACGGCTAATGAAAAACTGTTTTTT. The chain combines TRBV19 with TRBJ1-4; 10 bases align to TRBD1. J gave up 3 bases and V 8 bases, and 6 bases lay outside the gene matches. The germline gives CDR1 LNHDA, CDR2 SQIVND (reference sequence). CDR3 length: 15 amino acids.

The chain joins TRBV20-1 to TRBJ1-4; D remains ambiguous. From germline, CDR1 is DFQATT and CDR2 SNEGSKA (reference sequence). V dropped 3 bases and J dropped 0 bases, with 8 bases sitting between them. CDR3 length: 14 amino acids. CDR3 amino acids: CSASSVTTNEKLFF. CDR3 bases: TGCAGTGCTAGTTCGGTAACAACTAATGAAAAACTGTTTTTT.

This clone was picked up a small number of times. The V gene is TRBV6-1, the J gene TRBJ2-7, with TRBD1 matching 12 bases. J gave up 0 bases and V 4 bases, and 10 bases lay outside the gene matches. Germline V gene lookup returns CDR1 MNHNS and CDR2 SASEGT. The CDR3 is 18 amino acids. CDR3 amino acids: CASSGRDRGLLSSYEQYF. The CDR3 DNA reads TGTGCCAGCAGTGGCCGGGACAGGGGGCTTTTGAGCTCCTACGAGCAGTACTTC.

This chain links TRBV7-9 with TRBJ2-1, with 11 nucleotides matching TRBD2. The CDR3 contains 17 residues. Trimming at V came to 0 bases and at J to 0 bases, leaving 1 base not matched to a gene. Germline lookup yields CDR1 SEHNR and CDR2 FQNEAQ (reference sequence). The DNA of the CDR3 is TGTGCCAGCAGCTTAGCTAGCGGGGGGGCCTCCTACAATGAGCAGTTCTTC. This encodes CASSLASGGASYNEQFF.

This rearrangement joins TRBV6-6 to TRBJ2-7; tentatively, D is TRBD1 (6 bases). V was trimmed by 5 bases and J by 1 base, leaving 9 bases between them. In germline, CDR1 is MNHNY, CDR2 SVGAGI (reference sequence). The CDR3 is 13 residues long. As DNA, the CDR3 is TGTGCCAGCAGTGTCGGGACATCCTACGAGCAGTACTTC. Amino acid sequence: CASSVGTSYEQYF.

This CDR3 is CASSYGSGEVNEQFF. The CDR3 DNA follows: TGTGCCAGCAGTTACGGAAGCGGAGAAGTAAATGAGCAGTTCTTC. The chain links TRBV6-5 to TRBJ2-1; a weak D match, TRBD2 (5 bases). The CDR3 extends over 15 amino acids. Germline CDR1 is MNHEY and CDR2 is SVGAGI. With 2 bases removed from V and 7 bases from J, the gap between germline ends came to 15 bases.

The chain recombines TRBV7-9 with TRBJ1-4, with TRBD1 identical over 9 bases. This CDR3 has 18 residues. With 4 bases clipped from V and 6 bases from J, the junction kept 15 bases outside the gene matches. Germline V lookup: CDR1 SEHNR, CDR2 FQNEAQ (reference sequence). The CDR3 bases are TGTGCCAGCAGCTCCGGGACAGGGCTGGGCGTCGGAGATGAAAAACTGTTTTTT. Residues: CASSSGTGLGVGDEKLFF.

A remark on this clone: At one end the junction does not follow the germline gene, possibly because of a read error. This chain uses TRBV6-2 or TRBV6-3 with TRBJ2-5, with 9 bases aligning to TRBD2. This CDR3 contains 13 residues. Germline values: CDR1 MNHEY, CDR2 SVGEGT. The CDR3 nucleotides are TGTGCCAGCAGTGCAAGTGCGGGGGGGCCCCGGGACTTC. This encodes CASSASAGGPRDF.

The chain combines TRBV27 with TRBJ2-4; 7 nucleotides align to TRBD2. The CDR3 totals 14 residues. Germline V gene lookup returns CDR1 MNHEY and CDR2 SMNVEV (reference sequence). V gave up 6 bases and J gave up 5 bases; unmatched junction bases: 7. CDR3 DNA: TGTGCCAGCAGCCCGGCGGGGGTCCAAAACATTCAGTACTTC. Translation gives CASSPAGVQNIQYF.

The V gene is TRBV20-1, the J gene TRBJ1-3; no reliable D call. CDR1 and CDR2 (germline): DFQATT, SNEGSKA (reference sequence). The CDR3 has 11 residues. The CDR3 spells CSPDSGNTIYF. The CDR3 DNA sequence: TGCAGCCCAGACTCTGGAAACACCATATATTTT.

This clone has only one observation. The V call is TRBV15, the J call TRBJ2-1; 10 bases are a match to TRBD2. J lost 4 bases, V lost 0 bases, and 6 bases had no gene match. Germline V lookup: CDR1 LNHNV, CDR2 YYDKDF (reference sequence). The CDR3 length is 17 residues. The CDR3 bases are TGTGCCACCAGCAGAGATCTGTCTAGCGGGGGTTACAATGAGCAGTTCTTC. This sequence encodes CATSRDLSSGGYNEQFF.

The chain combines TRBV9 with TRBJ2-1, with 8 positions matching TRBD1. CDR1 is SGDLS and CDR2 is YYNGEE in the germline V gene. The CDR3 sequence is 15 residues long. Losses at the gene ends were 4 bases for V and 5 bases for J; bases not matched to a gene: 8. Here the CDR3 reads CASSPGTGWNNEQFF. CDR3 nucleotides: TGTGCCAGCAGCCCCGGGACAGGTTGGAACAATGAGCAGTTCTTC.

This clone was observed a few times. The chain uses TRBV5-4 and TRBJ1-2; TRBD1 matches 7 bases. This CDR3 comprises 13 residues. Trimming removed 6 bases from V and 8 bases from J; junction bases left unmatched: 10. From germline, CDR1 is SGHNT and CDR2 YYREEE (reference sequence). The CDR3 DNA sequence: TGTGCCAGCACTGTGACAGGGTTAGGGGGCTACACCTTC. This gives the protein CASTVTGLGGYTF.

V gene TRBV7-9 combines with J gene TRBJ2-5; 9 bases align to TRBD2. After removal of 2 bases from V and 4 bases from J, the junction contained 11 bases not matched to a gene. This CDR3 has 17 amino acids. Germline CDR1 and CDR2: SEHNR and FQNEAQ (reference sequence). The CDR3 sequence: CASSLLPVGRGGETQYF. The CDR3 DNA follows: TGTGCCAGCAGCTTACTCCCAGTCGGGCGGGGGGGAGAGACCCAGTACTTC.

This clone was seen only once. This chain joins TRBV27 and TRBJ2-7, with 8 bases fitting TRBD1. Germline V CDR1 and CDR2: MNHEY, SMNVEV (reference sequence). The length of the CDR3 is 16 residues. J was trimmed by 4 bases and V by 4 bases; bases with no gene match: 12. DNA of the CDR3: TGTGCCAGCAGTTCCCGCCGGACAGGGCGCGGGTACGAGCAGTACTTC. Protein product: CASSSRRTGRGYEQYF.

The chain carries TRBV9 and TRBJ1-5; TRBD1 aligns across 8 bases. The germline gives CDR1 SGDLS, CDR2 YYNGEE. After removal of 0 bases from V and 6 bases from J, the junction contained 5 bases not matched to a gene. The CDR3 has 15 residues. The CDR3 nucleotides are TGTGCCAGCAGCGTAGGGTCAGGGGGCAGTCAGCCCCAGCATTTT. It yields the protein CASSVGSGGSQPQHF. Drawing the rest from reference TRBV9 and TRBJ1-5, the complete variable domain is DSGVTQTPKHLITATGQRVTLRCSPRSGDLSVYWYQQSLDQGLQFLIQYYNGEERAKGNILERFSAQQFPDLHSELNLSSLELGDSALYFCASSVGSGGSQPQHFGDGTRLSIL.

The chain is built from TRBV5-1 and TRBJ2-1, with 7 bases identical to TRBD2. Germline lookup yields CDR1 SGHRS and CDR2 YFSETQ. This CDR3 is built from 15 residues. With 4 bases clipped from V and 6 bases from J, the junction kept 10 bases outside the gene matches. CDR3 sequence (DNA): TGCGCCAGCAGCCAGGACGCGGGAGCTAGCAATGAGCAGTTCTTC. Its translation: CASSQDAGASNEQFF.

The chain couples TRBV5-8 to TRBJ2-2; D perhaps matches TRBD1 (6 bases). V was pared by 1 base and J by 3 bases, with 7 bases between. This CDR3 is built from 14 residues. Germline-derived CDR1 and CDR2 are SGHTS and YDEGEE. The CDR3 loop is CASSLYRDTGELFF. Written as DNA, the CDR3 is TGTGCCAGCAGCTTGTACAGGGACACCGGGGAGCTGTTTTTT.

CDR3 bases: TGTGCCAGCAGCCCCCCGGGGCGGGGGGGCGTATCAGATACGCAGTATTTT. Translating it yields CASSPPGRGGVSDTQYF. The rearrangement uses TRBV3-1 (or the pseudogene TRBV3-2) and TRBJ2-3; 9 bases line up with TRBD2. Unmatched junction bases numbered 12, after V lost 4 bases and J lost 4 bases. This CDR3 comprises 17 residues. Germline values: CDR1 LGHDT, CDR2 YNNKEL (reference sequence).

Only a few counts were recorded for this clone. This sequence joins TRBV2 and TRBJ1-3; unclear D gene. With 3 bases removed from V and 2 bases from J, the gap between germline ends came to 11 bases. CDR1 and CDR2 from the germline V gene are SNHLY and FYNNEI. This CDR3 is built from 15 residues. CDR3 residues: CASSEAAVPGNTIYF. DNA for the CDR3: TGTGCCAGCAGTGAGGCGGCGGTCCCTGGAAACACCATATATTTT.